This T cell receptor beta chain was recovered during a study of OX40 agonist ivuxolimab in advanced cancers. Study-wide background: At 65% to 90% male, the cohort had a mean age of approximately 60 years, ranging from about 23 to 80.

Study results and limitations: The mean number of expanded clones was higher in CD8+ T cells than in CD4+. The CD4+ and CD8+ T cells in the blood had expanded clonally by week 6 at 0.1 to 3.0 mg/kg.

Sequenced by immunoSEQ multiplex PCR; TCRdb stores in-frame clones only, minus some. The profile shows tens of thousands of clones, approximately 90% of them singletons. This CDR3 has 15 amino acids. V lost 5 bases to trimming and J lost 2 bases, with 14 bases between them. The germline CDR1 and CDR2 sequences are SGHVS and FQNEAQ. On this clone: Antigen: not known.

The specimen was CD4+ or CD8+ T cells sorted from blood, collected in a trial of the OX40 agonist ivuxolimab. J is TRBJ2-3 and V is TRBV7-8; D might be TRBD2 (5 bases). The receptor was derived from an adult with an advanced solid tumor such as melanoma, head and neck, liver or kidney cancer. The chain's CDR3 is CASSPRLDSTDTQYF. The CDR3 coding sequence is TGTGCCAGCAGCCCTAGACTGGACTCCACAGATACGCAGTATTTT.